This TCR beta chain stems from a study of blood T cell repertoires in COVID-19 (dated by TCRdb to the early 2020s). With respect to the entire study: Samples from collaborators originated in the United States, Italy and Spain and spanned both the acute and convalescent phases of COVID-19. The prospective study material was composed of cDNA or gDNA derived from T cells, B-cell-depleted T cells, or PBMCs. Subjects who had been exposed to COVID-19, were actively infected with it, or had recovered from it provided the deeply sampled blood TCRbeta repertoires that made up the dataset. The repertoires were released in a freely available public database meant as a resource for research on the immune response to SARS-CoV-2. The samples were drawn from the first 160 participants of the ongoing ImmuneRACE study and from 1,254 subjects provided by 6 global collaborators. Nearly every sample came with metadata listing a de-identified subject ID, COVID-19 status, age in years and sex. HLA class I and class II types, where available, came from metadata supplied by the sample provider rather than from assay-based typing. What the study reported, not specific to this receptor: How much clinical and demographic metadata was included differed by source and by participant, and the metadata was provided uncurated.

TCRbeta CDR3 regions were amplified from genomic DNA by means of the immunoSEQ Assay, a bias-controlled multiplex PCR. The study's own analysis went as follows. The number of nucleated cells in each sample was estimated from the amplification of reference gene primers within the assay. To quantify the absolute abundance of each unique TCRbeta CDR3 rearrangement, sequence reads were collapsed and filtered. For each sample, productive Simpson clonality was calculated as the square root of Simpson's diversity index over productive rearrangements. Drawn from immuneACCESS, this table holds only the in-frame rearrangements with V and J called that TCRdb kept. Clones are partly lost; checked studies trace under half to an unresolved V gene and leave the rest unexplained. For V, J and clone size, that table is used; D and trimming come from the DNA. The sample has about 130,000 clones on record, 85% of them singletons. Roughly 4% of the sample lies in the top ten.

Whole blood was collected in K2EDTA tubes by collaborating institutions according to the institutions' own protocols. Collaborator samples were shipped for TCRbeta analysis as frozen whole blood, isolated PBMCs, or DNA extracted from either sample type. On this clone: There is no known antigen for this receptor. Per-base quality was not reported, and no clone a single base away is much larger than it.

The CDR3 contains 15 residues, cysteine and phenylalanine counted. Here the CDR3 DNA is all that survives: 45 bases in frame from base 1. Cut back by 4 bases and 0 bases, the V and J ends lie 9 bases apart. The germline V gene provides CDR1 LGHNA and CDR2 YSLEER. This receptor was taken from a human donor in a cohort sampled during active COVID-19. The V and J genes are TRBV4-3 and TRBJ1-4; TRBD1 could be the D gene, as 5 bases match. Source material: peripheral blood. The CDR3 corresponds to CASSPGHPTNEKLFF. The sequence in DNA is TGCGCCAGCAGCCCAGGACACCCAACTAATGAAAAACTGTTTTTT.